These 25 T cell receptor beta chains came from one sample sequenced in a study of CD8+ T cells in alopecia areata. It was cDNA, reverse transcribed from extracted RNA, that served as the sequencing template. Sequencing used immunoSEQ multiplex PCR; TCRdb keeps in-frame clones, though not all of them. The table records roughly 260,000 clones without singletons, the ten largest covering 1.2%. Markers used for sorting pooled cutaneous lymph node cells were CD4, CD8alpha, NKG2D, NKG2ACE and others. Sequencing was done on a sample of CD4+ T cells sorted from a lymph node. Receptors were obtained from a C3H/HeJ mouse with alopecia areata. The strain is characterized by the MHC haplotype H2-k.

The table lists this clone with a few counts. Mouse gene names apply. CDR3 DNA (partial): TGTGCTAGCAGTCTTCTGGGTAACCAAGAC. It codes for CASSLLGNQD. The entire CDR3 sequence reads CASSLLGNQDTQYF. This chain joins TRBV17 and TRBJ2-5; TRBD2 is a possible D gene (5 bases). The read halts 4 residues ahead of the CDR3 end, with the missing end drawn from the germline J gene. The CDR3 totals 14 residues. The V gene's germline CDR1 is MNHDT and CDR2 YYDKIL. Trimming took off 5 bases at V and 0 bases at J, with 9 bases between the two ends.

In the case of this clone: Mouse names are used for the genes. Read sequence stops 4 residues before the CDR3 end, and the germline J gene provides the missing end. The chain couples TRBV13-3 to TRBJ2-5; 9 nucleotides match TRBD2. CDR1 is NNHDY and CDR2 is SYVADS in the germline V gene. The CDR3 totals 13 residues. V dropped 9 bases and J dropped 3; count of bases not matched to a gene: 5. CDR3: CATGGLGQDTQYF. The DNA read from the CDR3 is TGTGCCACTGGGGGACTGGGACAAGAC.

This clone was observed many times. Genes here carry mouse names. The CDR3 end lies 4 residues beyond the end of the read and is filled in from the germline J gene. This sample includes further DNA sequences coding for the same CDR3. The J gene is TRBJ2-7, the V gene TRBV13-1, with 8 bases that match TRBD2. The CDR3 is 15 amino acids. V lost 1 base and J lost 0; bases outside the gene matches: 3. In germline, CDR1 is NSHNY, CDR2 SYGAGN. The CDR3 protein is CASSDPGGSSYEQYF. The covered CDR3 bases are TGTGCCAGCAGTGATCCTGGGGGGAGCTCCTAT.

The table lists this clone with a few counts. Gene labels here are mouse ones. The read terminates 4 residues ahead of where the CDR3 ends, so the germline J gene completes it. The chain carries TRBV17 and TRBJ2-7, with 8 bases lining up with TRBD2. The CDR3 contains 13 residues. In germline, CDR1 is MNHDT, CDR2 YYDKIL. The CDR3 bases that were read are TGTGCTAGCAGTCAAGGGGGGGCTTAT. Encoded protein: CASSQGGAY. The full CDR3 protein reads CASSQGGAYEQYF.

In regard to this clone: Genes here carry mouse names. The read falls 4 residues short of the CDR3 end, and the missing part is taken from the germline J gene. J is TRBJ2-4 and V is TRBV31; D perhaps matches TRBD1 (6 bases). Germline CDR1 and CDR2: GKSSPN and SITVG. There are 13 residues in the CDR3. CDR3: CAWSRGQENTLYF. The covered CDR3 bases are TGTGCCTGGAGCCGGGGACAAGAAAAC.

This clone was detected only a few times. Gene names refer to mouse genes. The read ends 4 residues before the CDR3 terminus; that terminus is restored from the germline J gene. The V and J genes are TRBV13-3 and TRBJ1-1; D is uncertain. This CDR3 region has 13 residues. The germline V gene encodes CDR1 NNHDY and CDR2 SYVADS. V lost 2 bases, J lost 0 bases, and 5 bases lay in between. The CDR3: CASSEMANTEVFF. Incomplete CDR3 DNA: TGTGCCAGCAGTGAGATGGCAAACACA.

Details on this clone: Mouse gene names apply. The CDR3 end falls 4 residues outside the read, so it is completed with the germline J gene. The chain recombines TRBV13-2 with TRBJ2-1, with 8 bases matching TRBD2. CDR3 length: 15 residues. Germline CDR1 is NNHNN and CDR2 is SYGAGS (reference sequence). Trimming took 1 base from V and 1 from J; bases not matched to a gene: 1. This CDR3 reads CASGDHWGNYAEQFF. The covered CDR3 bases are TGTGCCAGCGGTGATCACTGGGGGAACTATGCT.

In its sample, this clone was seen a few times. Gene names and germline match the mouse. The CDR3 end falls 4 residues outside the read, so it is completed with the germline J gene. The V call is TRBV29, the J call TRBJ2-3, with a tentative D call TRBD1 (6 bases). The CDR3 totals 14 residues. Trimming left V 6 bases short and J 0 bases short, with 10 bases between. Germline CDR1 reads MSHET; CDR2 reads SYDVDS. The CDR3: CASRAGTSAETLYF. The CDR3 DNA, read in part, is TGTGCTAGCAGGGCCGGGACAAGTGCAGAA.

This clone came up a few times. Gene names and germline match the mouse. Read sequence stops 4 residues before the CDR3 end, and the germline J gene provides the missing end. Within the sample, other DNA sequences also encode this same CDR3. The rearrangement uses TRBV1 and TRBJ2-1, with 8 bases aligning to TRBD2. V dropped 0 bases and J dropped 4; count of bases not matched to a gene: 2. The CDR3 has 15 residues. CDR1 is NSQYPW, CDR2 LRSPGD, per germline (reference sequence). The sequenced part of the CDR3 DNA is TGCACCTGCAGTGCAGATTTGGGGGGGTATGCT. Protein sequence: CTCSADLGGYA. The full CDR3 protein is CTCSADLGGYAEQFF.

In its sample, this clone was seen a few times. The gene names here belong to mouse. The read ends 4 residues early relative to the CDR3; the germline J gene fills the gap. This sample includes further DNA sequences coding for the same CDR3. The V call is TRBV13-1, the J call TRBJ2-5, with TRBD2 as a possible D gene (5 bases). This CDR3 contains 14 residues. Germline lookup yields CDR1 NSHNY and CDR2 SYGAGN. V shed 2 bases and J shed 0 bases, with 7 bases lying between them. The CDR3 bases that were read are TGTGCCAGCAGTGAGTGGGGAAACCAAGAC. The encoded protein is CASSEWGNQD. The complete CDR3 sequence is CASSEWGNQDTQYF.

This clone was detected ten times or more. The genes and germline here are from mouse. The missing CDR3 end, 4 residues past where the read stops, is filled in from the germline J gene. This chain joins TRBV3 and TRBJ1-2, with TRBD1 as a possible D gene (5 bases). This CDR3 has 15 amino acids. Trimming pared 1 base from V and 0 bases from J, leaving 9 bases between. Germline V lookup: CDR1 SNHLY, CDR2 FYNGKV (reference sequence). Partial CDR3 DNA: TGTGCCAGCAGCTTAGAGACAGCTTCAAACTCC. Protein sequence: CASSLETASNS. The whole CDR3 protein reads CASSLETASNSDYTF.

As for this clone: The gene symbols are mouse symbols. Coverage ceases 4 residues before the CDR3 finishes, and the germline J gene fills in the end. The chain uses TRBV1 and TRBJ2-3; D is possibly TRBD1 (6 bases). Looked up from germline, CDR1 is NSQYPW and CDR2 is LRSPGD (reference sequence). The CDR3 extends over 15 amino acids. The V end was cut by 6 bases, the J end by 3 bases, with 16 bases between. Incomplete CDR3 DNA: TGCACCTGCAGCTCCGGGACAAGCGGGGCAGAA. Encoded protein: CTCSSGTSGAE. The whole CDR3 sequence reads CTCSSGTSGAETLYF.

A note on this clone: Mouse germline and gene names are used. With the read ending 4 residues before the CDR3 end, the germline J gene is used to fill in that end. The chain has TRBV19 and TRBJ2-5; 9 bases are shared with TRBD1. Per the germline V gene, CDR1 is FNHDT and CDR2 is SITEND (reference sequence). The CDR3 contains 14 residues. The sequenced CDR3 bases are TGTGCCAGCAGTCGCCGACAGGGGGAAGAC. Amino acids: CASSRRQGED. The entire CDR3 protein reads CASSRRQGEDTQYF. The full variable domain, with the rest looked up from reference TRBV19 and TRBJ2-5, is GGIITQTPKFLIGQEGQKLTLKCQQNFNHDTMYWYRQDSGKGLRLIYYSITENDLQKGDLSEGYDASREKKSSFSLTVTSAQKNEMAVFLCASSRRQGEDTQYFGPGTRLLVL.

For this clone: Gene names follow the mouse nomenclature. Read sequence stops 4 residues before the CDR3 end, and the germline J gene provides the missing end. The identical CDR3 is also encoded by other nucleotide sequences in the sample. This chain connects TRBV13-3 to TRBJ2-3; D might be TRBD2 (6 bases). CDR3 length: 13 residues. The germline V gene encodes CDR1 NNHDY and CDR2 SYVADS. The V end was cut by 3 bases, the J end by 2 bases, with 7 bases between. The CDR3 bases that were read are TGTGCCAGCAGTGCTGGGGTTGCAGAA. Amino acid sequence: CASSAGVAE. The full CDR3 protein reads CASSAGVAETLYF.

As concerns this clone: Gene names refer to mouse genes. The CDR3 end is not reached by the read, which stops 4 residues before it; the germline J gene fills it in. Other DNA sequences of this sample code for an identical CDR3. V is TRBV1 and J is TRBJ2-2; TRBD1 is a possible D gene (5 bases). V gave up 3 bases and J gave up 2 bases, with 7 bases separating them. Germline values: CDR1 NSQYPW, CDR2 LRSPGD (reference sequence). The CDR3 has 14 residues. CDR3 DNA (partial): TGCACCTGCAGTGCGCCAGGGAACACCGGG. Its translation: CTCSAPGNTG. The full-length CDR3 reads as CTCSAPGNTGQLYF. The variable domain in full, with the rest retrieved from reference TRBV1 and TRBJ2-2, is VTLLEQNPRWRLVPRGQAVNLRCILKNSQYPWMSWYQQDLQKQLQWLFTLRSPGDKEVKSLPGADYLATRVTDTELRLQVANMSQGRTLYCTCSAPGNTGQLYFGEGSKLTVL.

This clone was found a few times. Gene names refer to mouse genes. The read ends 4 residues shy of where the CDR3 ends; the end is completed using the germline J gene. Other DNA sequences in the same sample also yield this CDR3. This chain uses TRBV13-1 with TRBJ2-5; TRBD1 might be the D (6 bases). The CDR3 sequence is 14 residues long. V lost 0 bases, J lost 1 base, and 6 bases lay in between. Germline values: CDR1 NSHNY, CDR2 SYGAGN. Here the CDR3 reads CASSDEGDQDTQYF. CDR3 DNA, as far as it was read: TGTGCCAGCAGTGATGAGGGGGACCAAGAC.

This clone showed up just a few times. The gene names given are mouse names. Read data end 4 residues before the CDR3 end; the end is taken from the germline J gene. The V and J genes are TRBV13-1 and TRBJ2-5; 8 bases agree with TRBD1. The CDR3 contains 15 residues. Germline lookup yields CDR1 NSHNY and CDR2 SYGAGN. The CDR3 loop reads CASSDYRTGRDTQYF. CDR3 DNA (partial): TGTGCCAGCAGTGACTACAGGACAGGGAGGGAC.

This clone was observed a few times. Mouse names are used for the genes. From the germline J gene comes the end of the CDR3, since the read stops 4 residues before it. The chain combines TRBV13-1 with TRBJ2-5; a possible D gene is TRBD1 (5 bases). The V and J ends lost 2 bases and 3 bases respectively, with 10 bases between them. This CDR3 comprises 14 residues. Germline assignment: CDR1 NSHNY and CDR2 SYGAGN. The DNA read from the CDR3 is TGTGCCAGCAGTGAAGAAGGACATCAAGAC. Residues: CASSEEGHQD. Given in full, the CDR3 is CASSEEGHQDTQYF.

Only a few counts were recorded for this clone. Any gene name here is a mouse gene name. The read ends 4 residues before the CDR3 terminus; that terminus is restored from the germline J gene. Other nucleotide sequences from this sample produce the same CDR3. This chain uses TRBV31 with TRBJ2-2; 7 bases are a match to TRBD2. The CDR3 runs 15 residues. With V trimmed by 0 bases and J by 0 bases, 1 base remained unmatched. From germline, CDR1 is GKSSPN and CDR2 SITVG. CDR3 DNA, as far as it was read: TGTGCCTGGAGTCTGGGGGGGTCAAACACCGGG. Translation: CAWSLGGSNTG. The full CDR3 protein reads CAWSLGGSNTGQLYF. Using reference TRBV31 and TRBJ2-2 for the parts outside the CDR3, the full variable domain is AQTIHQWPVAEIKAVGSPLSLGCTIKGKSSPNLYWYWQATGGTLQQLFYSITVGQVESVVQLNLSASRPKDDQFILSTEKLLLSHSGFYLCAWSLGGSNTGQLYFGEGSKLTVL.

This clone turned up a few times. Mouse names are used for the genes. The read ends 3 residues before the CDR3 terminus; that terminus is restored from the germline J gene. This chain connects TRBV1 to TRBJ1-6; 7 positions agree with TRBD1. TRBJ1-6 is flagged as an ORF with uncertain function. CDR3 length: 12 amino acids. Germline V gene data show CDR1 as NSQYPW and CDR2 as LRSPGD (reference sequence). CDR3: CTGQSRNSPLYF. CDR3 DNA (partial): TGCACGGGACAGTCGAGGAATTCGCCC.

This clone was found a few times. The germline and genes are mouse ones. The read ends 4 residues early relative to the CDR3; the germline J gene fills the gap. The chain links TRBV4 to TRBJ1-2; 7 positions match TRBD1. The CDR3 loop spans 13 amino acids. Germline lookup yields CDR1 LGHDT and CDR2 YNNKQL (reference sequence). The V segment lost 5 bases and the J segment 2 bases; nucleotides outside the gene matches: 2. The CDR3 bases that were read are TGTGCCAGCAGCACACAGGGGAACTCC. This sequence encodes CASSTQGNS. The whole CDR3 sequence reads CASSTQGNSDYTF.

As to this clone: Gene names denote mouse genes. From the germline J gene comes the end of the CDR3, since the read stops 4 residues before it. This chain uses TRBV19 with TRBJ2-7; possibly TRBD2 for D (6 bases). The CDR3 is made up of 15 amino acids. Germline lookup yields CDR1 FNHDT and CDR2 SITEND (reference sequence). V was pared by 4 bases and J by 0 bases, with 14 bases between. The CDR3 region is CASSPHWVSSYEQYF. CDR3 DNA (partial): TGTGCCAGCAGTCCTCACTGGGTGAGCTCCTAT.

This clone was detected only a few times. Genes and germline are mouse. The read gets to within 4 residues of the CDR3 end, and the germline J gene fills in the rest. The genes are TRBV1 and TRBJ2-4; D might be TRBD2 (7 bases). The ends were cut back, 1 base at V and 0 bases at J, with 14 bases in the middle. The CDR3 loop spans 17 amino acids. From germline, CDR1 is NSQYPW and CDR2 LRSPGD (reference sequence). CDR3 in amino acids: CTCSAVWGQGSQNTLYF. CDR3 DNA, as far as it was read: TGCACCTGCAGTGCAGTCTGGGGGCAGGGGAGTCAAAAC.

Remarks on this clone: Any gene name here is a mouse gene name. Read data end 4 residues before the CDR3 end; the end is taken from the germline J gene. V and J are TRBV13-2 and TRBJ2-1; D may be TRBD1 (6 bases). CDR3 length: 14 residues. The V gene's germline CDR1 is NNHNN and CDR2 SYGAGS (reference sequence). V shed 3 bases and J shed 6 bases, with 13 bases lying between them. CDR3 bases read: TGTGCCAGCGGTGCCTCCAGGGGTTTTGCT. As protein: CASGASRGFA. The CDR3 in its entirety is CASGASRGFAEQFF.

Regarding this clone: Any gene name here is a mouse gene name. The read is 4 residues too short to cover the CDR3 end, so that end is filled in from the germline J gene. The chain couples TRBV13-1 to TRBJ2-7, with 11 bases that match TRBD2. CDR1 and CDR2 (germline): NSHNY, SYGAGN. The CDR3 totals 14 residues. This CDR3 reads CASSPGLGAYEQYF. CDR3 DNA, as far as it was read: TGTGCCAGCAGTCCGGGACTGGGGGCATAT.